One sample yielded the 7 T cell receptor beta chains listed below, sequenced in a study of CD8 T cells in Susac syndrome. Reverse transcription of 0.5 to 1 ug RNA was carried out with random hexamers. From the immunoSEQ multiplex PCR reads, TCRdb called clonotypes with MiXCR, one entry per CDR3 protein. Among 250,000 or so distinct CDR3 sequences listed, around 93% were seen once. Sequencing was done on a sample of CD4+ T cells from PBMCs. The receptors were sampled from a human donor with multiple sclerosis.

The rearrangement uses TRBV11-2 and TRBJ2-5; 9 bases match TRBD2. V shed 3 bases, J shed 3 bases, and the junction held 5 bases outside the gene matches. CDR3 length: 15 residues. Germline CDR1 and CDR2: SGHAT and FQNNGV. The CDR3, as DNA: TGTGCCAGCAGCTTCTCCGGGACTAGCAAAGAGACCCAGTACTTC. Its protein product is CASSFSGTSKETQYF.

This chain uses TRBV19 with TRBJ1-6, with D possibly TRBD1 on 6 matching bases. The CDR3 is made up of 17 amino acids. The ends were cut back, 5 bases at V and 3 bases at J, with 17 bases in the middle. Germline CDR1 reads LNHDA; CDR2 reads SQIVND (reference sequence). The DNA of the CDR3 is TGTGCCAGTAGTGTATACCTCCGGGACAACTATAATTCACCCCTCCACTTT. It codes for CASSVYLRDNYNSPLHF.

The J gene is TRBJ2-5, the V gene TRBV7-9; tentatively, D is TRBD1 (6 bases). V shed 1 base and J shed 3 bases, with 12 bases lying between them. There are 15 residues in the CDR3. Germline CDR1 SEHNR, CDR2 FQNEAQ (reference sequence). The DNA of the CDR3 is TGTGCCAGCAGCTTAGTCACAGGGAAGGAAGAGACCCAGTACTTC. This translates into CASSLVTGKEETQYF.

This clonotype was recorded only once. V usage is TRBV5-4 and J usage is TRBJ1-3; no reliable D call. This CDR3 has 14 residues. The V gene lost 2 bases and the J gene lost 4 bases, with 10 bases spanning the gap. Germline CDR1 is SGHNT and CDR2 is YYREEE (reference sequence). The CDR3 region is CASSLKEAGNTIYF. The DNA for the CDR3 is TGTGCCAGCAGCTTAAAAGAGGCAGGAAACACCATATATTTT.

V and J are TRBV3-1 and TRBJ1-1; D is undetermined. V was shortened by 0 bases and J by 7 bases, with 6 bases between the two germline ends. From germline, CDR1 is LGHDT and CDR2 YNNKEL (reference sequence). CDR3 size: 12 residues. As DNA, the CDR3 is TGTGCCAGCAGCCAAGATGGGCTTGAAGCTTTCTTT. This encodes CASSQDGLEAFF.

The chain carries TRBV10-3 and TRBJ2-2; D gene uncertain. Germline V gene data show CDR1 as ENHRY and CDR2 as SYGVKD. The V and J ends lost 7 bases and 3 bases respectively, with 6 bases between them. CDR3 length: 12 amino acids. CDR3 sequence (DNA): TGTGCCATCACAGGAGACACCGGGGAGCTGTTTTTT. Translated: CAITGDTGELFF.

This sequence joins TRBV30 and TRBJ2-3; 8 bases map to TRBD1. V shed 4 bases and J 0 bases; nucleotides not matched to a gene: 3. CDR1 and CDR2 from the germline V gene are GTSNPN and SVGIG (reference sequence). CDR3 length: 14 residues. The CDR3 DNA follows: TGTGCCTGGACCAGGGGGCCTAGCACAGATACGCAGTATTTT. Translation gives CAWTRGPSTDTQYF.